These 19 T cell receptor beta chains originate from one sample sequenced in a study of T cells expressing NK-cell markers. TCRdb reprocessed the 5' RACE reads; each CDR3 protein has one entry and no DNA is given. In all, the sample yields 140,000 to 150,000 distinct CDR3 sequences. The sequencing sample was made of blood T cells: a sorted CD56 or NKG2C T cell subset, CD4+ or CD8+ T cells, or bulk PBMC T cells (not recorded which). Receptor source: a man between 18 and 35 years old in good health.

The chain links TRBV29-1 to TRBJ2-7; TCRdb picks TRBD1, but there is no DNA to check that call. The CDR3 length is 13 residues. Germline assignment: CDR1 SQVTM and CDR2 ANQGSEA. CDR3 sequence reads: CSAESGHSYEQYF.

The chain recombines TRBV6-1 with TRBJ1-1; the D call from TCRdb, TRBD1, cannot be confirmed without DNA. The length of the CDR3 is 13 residues. The germline gives CDR1 MNHNS, CDR2 SASEGT. The chain's CDR3 is CASTQTGEAEAFF.

The CDR3 region is CASSLQAGREAYVPSSYNEQFF. V and J are TRBV4-2 and TRBJ2-1; absent DNA, TCRdb's TRBD2 call cannot be checked. The CDR3 runs to 22 residues. Germline CDR1 is LGHNA and CDR2 is YNFKEQ.

The rearrangement links TRBV5-1 to TRBJ2-4; TCRdb designates TRBD2, a call that cannot be tested without DNA. Looked up from germline, CDR1 is SGHRS and CDR2 is YFSETQ. The CDR3 totals 16 residues. The CDR3 protein is CASSLATSGSLDIQYF.

This sequence joins TRBV5-5 and TRBJ2-1; TCRdb picks TRBD2, but there is no DNA to check that call. The CDR3 is 13 amino acids. Germline V gene lookup returns CDR1 SGHKS and CDR2 YYEKEE (reference sequence). The CDR3 loop is CASMAGGYNEQFF. Together with reference TRBV5-5 and TRBJ2-1, the CDR3 gives the full variable domain: DAGVTQSPTHLIKTRGQQVTLRCSPISGHKSVSWYQQVLGQGPQFIFQYYEKEERGRGNFPDRFSARQFPNYSSELNVNALLLGDSALYLCASMAGGYNEQFFGPGTRLTVL.

The V gene is TRBV27, the J gene TRBJ2-3; TCRdb gives TRBD2 as the D gene, but with no DNA this cannot be confirmed. This CDR3 is 17 amino acids long. Germline-derived CDR1 and CDR2 are MNHEY and SMNVEV (reference sequence). CDR3 amino acids: CASSLLAGGPSTDTQYF.

The chain carries TRBV6-2 or TRBV6-3 and TRBJ2-5; as DNA is missing, the TRBD2 call by TCRdb cannot be tested. CDR3 length: 14 residues. The germline gives CDR1 MNHEY, CDR2 SVGEGT. CDR3 sequence reads: CASRTSSGRETQYF.

The rearrangement joins TRBV11-2 to TRBJ2-4; TCRdb indicates TRBD2, and absent DNA this call remains unverified. Germline values: CDR1 SGHAT, CDR2 FQNNGV. This CDR3 contains 15 residues. The CDR3 region is CASSPGLVSQGIQYF.

V usage is TRBV6-2 or TRBV6-3 and J usage is TRBJ2-5. Germline values: CDR1 MNHEY, CDR2 SVGEGT. The CDR3 totals 14 residues. This CDR3 reads CASSYSAREETQYF.

V usage is TRBV5-4 and J usage is TRBJ2-3. From germline, CDR1 is SGHNT and CDR2 YYREEE (reference sequence). The CDR3 consists of 16 residues. CDR3 sequence: CASSLAAAAVTDTQYF.

The CDR3 protein is CASSPTGSILYNEQFF. The J gene is TRBJ2-1, the V gene TRBV28; TCRdb proposes TRBD1, but this gene call is untestable without DNA. Per germline, CDR1 MDHEN and CDR2 SYDVKM. The CDR3 is made up of 16 amino acids.

J is TRBJ2-7 and V is TRBV14; checking the TCRdb D call of TRBD1 is not possible without DNA. Per germline, CDR1 SGHDN and CDR2 FVKESK. The CDR3 has 16 residues. The CDR3: CAKLCSAGDDLYEQYF.

V and J are TRBV23-1 and TRBJ2-7; the TCRdb call, TRBD1, lacks DNA for checking. TRBV23-1 is an ORF for which the function is uncertain. This CDR3 has 12 amino acids. This CDR3 reads CAKKDTLYEQYF.

The rearrangement links TRBV6-5 to TRBJ2-1; TCRdb's D call of TRBD2 is untestable without DNA. Germline V gene lookup returns CDR1 MNHEY and CDR2 SVGAGI. This CDR3 is 16 amino acids long. CDR3 sequence reads: CASSYSREGRNNEQFF.

The chain recombines TRBV19 with TRBJ2-2; TCRdb outputs TRBD2, but without DNA this stays unchecked. From germline, CDR1 is LNHDA and CDR2 SQIVND (reference sequence). The CDR3 contains 15 residues. CDR3 sequence reads: CASSLTSGYTGELFF. The variable domain in full, completed from reference TRBV19 and TRBJ2-2, reads DGGITQSPKYLFRKEGQNVTLSCEQNLNHDAMYWYRQDPGQGLRLIYYSQIVNDFQKGDIAEGYSVSREKKESFPLTVTSAQKNPTAFYLCASSLTSGYTGELFFGEGSRLTVL.

The chain carries TRBV5-5 and TRBJ2-2; the D call from TCRdb, TRBD1, cannot be confirmed without DNA. CDR1 SGHKS and CDR2 YYEKEE come from the germline V gene (reference sequence). This CDR3 region has 17 residues. CDR3 sequence: CASSLSYRGIGTGELFF.

The genes are TRBV4-1 and TRBJ1-1; no DNA is available, so the TRBD1 call from TCRdb remains unchecked. This CDR3 has 15 amino acids. Germline V lookup: CDR1 MGHRA, CDR2 YSYEKL. CDR3 protein: CASKTQGGINTEAFF.

This chain connects TRBV29-1 to TRBJ2-2; TCRdb proposes TRBD2, but this gene call is untestable without DNA. Germline V gene data show CDR1 as SQVTM and CDR2 as ANQGSEA. This CDR3 is 17 amino acids long. This chain's CDR3 is CSVKVSGPSAGTGELFF.

This rearrangement joins TRBV19 to TRBJ1-2. Germline CDR1 is LNHDA and CDR2 is SQIVND (reference sequence). This CDR3 spans 14 amino acids. CDR3 region: CASSEWSRLYGYTF.